This T cell receptor (beta chain) originates from a study of beta chain features in type 1 diabetes. Study-wide results and limits: Patients and controls would be equally affected if PCR favored shorter templates. A closer apparent resemblance between naive, central memory and Treg TCRB repertoires was seen in patients than in healthy donors. Using cDNA template may skew counts toward highly expressing activated cells. The study found moderately but significantly shorter TCRB CDR3s in all four CD4+ subsets of Type 1 diabetes patients.

This clone has more than one count but fewer than ten. The antigen remains undetermined. Expressed TCRB transcripts were sequenced because the entire RNA isolate underwent reverse transcription. The data were produced by immunoSEQ multiplex PCR, yet TCRdb's version contains in-frame clones alone and is incomplete. The data contain 20,000 to 30,000 clones, around half of them singletons. Germline-derived CDR1 and CDR2 are LGHNA and YNFKEQ. The CDR3 is made up of 14 amino acids. V lost 2 bases, J lost 0 bases, and 5 bases lay in between. Sequencing was done on a sample of stem cell memory CD4+ T cells from blood. The TCR comes from a man aged 25-45 years with type 1 diabetes. The chain couples TRBV4-2 to TRBJ1-3; D unresolved. The CDR3 region has the DNA TGTGCCAGCAGCCAACCAGGCTCTGGAAACACCATATATTTT. Translated: CASSQPGSGNTIYF.